The entry below gives a single T cell receptor beta chain sequence along with its context. These data are taken from a study of CD8 T cells in Susac syndrome. cDNA came from approximately 0.5 to 1 ug RNA primed by random hexamers. With immunoSEQ multiplex PCR, TCR beta CDR3 was amplified across 54 Vbeta and 13 Jbeta. One entry per CDR3 protein, called by TCRdb with MiXCR from the immunoSEQ multiplex PCR reads. The repertoire holds 350,000 to 550,000 distinct CDR3 sequences, with more than 80% as singletons. This CDR3 has 14 amino acids. From germline, CDR1 is WSHSY and CDR2 SAAADI. Trimming took off 3 bases at V and 4 bases at J, with 12 bases between the two ends.

V usage is TRBV10-2 and J usage is TRBJ1-1, with D uncertain. What was sequenced was CD8+ T cells from PBMCs. The TCR comes from a human donor with multiple sclerosis. CDR3 DNA sequence: TGCGCCAGCAGTGACATGGGAAAGGGCACTGAAGCTTTCTTT. It codes for CASSDMGKGTEAFF.